The rows below give T cell receptor beta chains drawn from one sample of a study of CD8+ T cells in alopecia areata. Some clones are missing from TCRdb's copy, which holds only in-frame ones; the method was immunoSEQ multiplex PCR. The sample lists hundreds of thousands of clones, 58% occurring once. The input for sequencing was CD4+ T cells sorted from blood, taken at week 24, from a patient treated with tofacitinib. The receptor set was obtained from a human donor with alopecia areata. CDR3s include the opening cysteine and the closing phenylalanine or tryptophan. The D gene is left open where the match is weak. The size entry is marked missing in some rows and otherwise reads once, few, many or a size class.

J gene	clone size	D gene	V gene	CDR3 protein	CDR3 DNA
TRBJ2-3	.	TRBD2	TRBV4-1	CASSLGLALGTDTQYF	TGCGCCAGCAGCCTAGGACTAGCACTAGGCACAGATACGCAGTATTTT
TRBJ2-5	few	.	TRBV5-4	CASSLLAEETQYF	TGTGCCAGCAGCTTGTTAGCGGAAGAGACCCAGTACTTC
TRBJ2-5	.	TRBD1	TRBV19	CASHGQAPVGQYF	TGTGCCAGTCACGGACAGGCCCCAGTGGGTCAGTACTTC
TRBJ2-3	.	.	TRBV6-6	CASRTVQVVTDTQYF	TGTGCCAGCCGGACAGTTCAAGTAGTCACAGATACGCAGTATTTT
TRBJ1-1	.	TRBD1	TRBV30	CAWTPRKGTGRDTEAFF	TGTGCCTGGACCCCCCGGAAAGGGACAGGGAGGGACACTGAAGCTTTCTTT
TRBJ1-6	.	.	TRBV2	CASSDKQYNSPLHF	TGTGCCAGCAGTGATAAACAGTATAATTCACCCCTCCACTTT
TRBJ2-6	.	.	TRBV2	CASRGSGANVLTF	TGTGCCAGCCGGGGCTCTGGGGCCAACGTCCTGACTTTC
TRBJ2-3	.	.	TRBV29-1	CSVGHSTDTQYF	TGCAGCGTTGGACACTCCACAGATACGCAGTATTTT
TRBJ1-1	.	.	TRBV7-9	CASSAPPGAEAFF	TGTGCCAGCAGCGCCCCCCCGGGGGCTGAAGCTTTCTTT
TRBJ2-1	.	TRBD2	TRBV7-9	CASPLAGGTLLYNEQFF	TGTGCCAGCCCGCTAGCGGGGGGGACACTACTCTACAATGAGCAGTTCTTC
TRBJ2-7	few	.	TRBV18	CASSSDSYEQYF	TGTGCCAGCTCATCTGACAGCTACGAGCAGTACTTC
TRBJ1-2	.	.	TRBV7-2	CASSLAGYDGYTF	TGTGCCAGCAGCTTAGCAGGGTATGATGGCTACACCTTC
TRBJ1-5	.	TRBD1	TRBV10-3	CATQVEGQSNQPQHF	TGTGCCACCCAGGTCGAGGGACAGAGCAATCAGCCCCAGCATTTT
TRBJ2-3	.	.	TRBV9	CASSVGPRAAASGESTQYF	TGTGCCAGCAGCGTAGGCCCCCGAGCGGCGGCCTCCGGGGAGTCCACGCAGTATTTT
TRBJ1-6	.	.	TRBV6-5	CASSYSTKINSPLHF	TGTGCCAGCAGTTACTCGACAAAGATTAATTCACCCCTCCACTTT
TRBJ2-7	few	.	TRBV29-1	CSVLELTYEQYF	TGCAGCGTGCTGGAGCTTACCTACGAGCAGTACTTC
TRBJ1-4	.	.	TRBV30	CAWSVGGYAELKLFF	TGTGCCTGGAGTGTTGGAGGCTATGCGGAGCTAAAACTGTTTTTT
TRBJ1-4	.	TRBD1	TRBV7-6	CASSLGPPRQGWNEKLFF	TGTGCCAGCAGCTTAGGCCCTCCTCGACAGGGTTGGAATGAAAAACTGTTTTTT
TRBJ2-3	.	TRBD1	TRBV27	CASSLTGGAGTQYF	TGTGCCAGCAGTTTGACAGGGGGCGCGGGTACGCAGTATTTT
TRBJ1-6	.	TRBD1	TRBV28	CASSLGDRTNSPLHF	TGTGCCAGCAGTTTAGGGGACAGGACCAATTCACCCCTCCACTTT
TRBJ2-5	.	TRBD1	TRBV30	CAWNLGQVQETQYF	TGTGCCTGGAACCTGGGACAGGTCCAAGAGACCCAGTACTTC
TRBJ2-2	.	TRBD1	TRBV15	CATSRGQGANTGELFF	TGTGCCACCAGCAGAGGTCAGGGGGCGAACACCGGGGAGCTGTTTTTT
TRBJ1-2	.	.	TRBV2	CASSGLGDNYGYTF	TGTGCCAGCAGTGGACTGGGGGATAACTATGGCTACACCTTC
TRBJ2-3	.	.	TRBV6-5	CASSYSRGMSTDTQYF	TGTGCCAGCAGTTACTCGAGGGGCATGAGCACAGATACGCAGTATTTT
TRBJ2-1	.	.	TRBV6-5	CASSRQRWYNEQFF	TGTGCCAGCAGTCGACAAAGGTGGTACAATGAGCAGTTCTTC
TRBJ2-5	.	TRBD1	TRBV5-1	CASSGDRGRMETQYF	TGCGCCAGCAGCGGCGACAGGGGGAGGATGGAGACCCAGTACTTC
TRBJ2-7	.	TRBD2	TRBV28	CASSLVAGDAYEQYF	TGTGCCAGCAGTTTAGTAGCGGGGGATGCCTACGAGCAGTACTTC
TRBJ2-4	.	TRBD2	TRBV2	CASRPGLAIAKNIQYF	TGTGCCAGCAGACCGGGACTAGCAATAGCCAAAAACATTCAGTACTTC
TRBJ2-7	.	.	TRBV11-2	CASSFSESPYYEQYF	TGTGCCAGCAGCTTCTCAGAGTCGCCGTACTACGAGCAGTACTTC
TRBJ2-7	.	TRBD1	TRBV11-2	CASSRDVGTGGRYEQYF	TGTGCCAGCAGCCGAGACGTGGGTACAGGGGGCCGCTACGAGCAGTACTTC
TRBJ2-7	few	TRBD2	TRBV29-1	CSVAGGDEQYF	TGCAGCGTTGCGGGAGGGGACGAGCAGTACTTC
TRBJ1-1	.	.	TRBV27	CASSGTLQNTEAFF	TGTGCCAGCAGTGGGACACTTCAGAACACTGAAGCTTTCTTT
TRBJ2-5	.	.	TRBV6-6	CASSYSGETQYF	TGTGCCAGCAGTTACTCAGGAGAGACCCAGTACTTC
TRBJ1-6	few	TRBD1	TRBV29-1	CSVKPGGSNSPLHF	TGCAGCGTTAAACCAGGGGGAAGCAATTCACCCCTCCACTTT
TRBJ1-6	.	.	TRBV5-1	CASSLQLKDSPLHF	TGCGCCAGCAGCTTGCAGTTGAAGGATTCACCCCTCCACTTT
TRBJ2-3	.	.	TRBV7-3	CASRPPSTQSQYF	TGTGCCAGCAGGCCTCCGTCTACTCAGTCGCAGTATTTT